Listed below are T cell receptor beta chains from one sample, sequenced in a study of blood T cell repertoires in COVID-19. Data came from immunoSEQ multiplex PCR; TCRdb stores just in-frame clones and leaves some out. The top ten clones hold around 2% of a sample with a few hundred thousand clones, approximately 83% of them seen once. Input material: peripheral blood. Receptors were obtained from a man aged 25-45 years who had recovered from COVID-19. CDR3s include the opening cysteine and the closing phenylalanine or tryptophan.

CDR3 length,V gene,J gene,CDR3 protein
14,TRBV2,TRBJ1-2,CASGADRIRYGYTF
15,TRBV3-1/TRBV3-2,TRBJ2-5,CASSQIRDFQETQYF
14,TRBV5-4,TRBJ1-4,CASSHDPLGEKLFF
15,TRBV11-2,TRBJ2-7,CASSLGGWSSYEQYF
13,TRBV11-2,TRBJ2-7,CASSFGNRYEQYF
15,TRBV10-2,TRBJ1-3,CASSAVSPSGNTIYF
15,TRBV4-1,TRBJ1-4,CASSQAGQVDEKLFF
15,TRBV11-2,TRBJ2-2,CASSSPTGKTGELFF
14,TRBV6-5,TRBJ2-3,CATYAAGPTDTQYF
15,TRBV18,TRBJ1-1,CASSPGTDRSTEAFF
14,TRBV5-1,TRBJ1-3,CASSLGDSGNTIYF
13,TRBV7-9,TRBJ1-2,CASRGGQEKGYTF
15,TRBV7-9,TRBJ1-4,CASSRQAGVNEKLFF
14,TRBV6-5,TRBJ1-3,CASSRTGSGNTIYF
12,TRBV2,TRBJ2-1,CASRELQGVPFF